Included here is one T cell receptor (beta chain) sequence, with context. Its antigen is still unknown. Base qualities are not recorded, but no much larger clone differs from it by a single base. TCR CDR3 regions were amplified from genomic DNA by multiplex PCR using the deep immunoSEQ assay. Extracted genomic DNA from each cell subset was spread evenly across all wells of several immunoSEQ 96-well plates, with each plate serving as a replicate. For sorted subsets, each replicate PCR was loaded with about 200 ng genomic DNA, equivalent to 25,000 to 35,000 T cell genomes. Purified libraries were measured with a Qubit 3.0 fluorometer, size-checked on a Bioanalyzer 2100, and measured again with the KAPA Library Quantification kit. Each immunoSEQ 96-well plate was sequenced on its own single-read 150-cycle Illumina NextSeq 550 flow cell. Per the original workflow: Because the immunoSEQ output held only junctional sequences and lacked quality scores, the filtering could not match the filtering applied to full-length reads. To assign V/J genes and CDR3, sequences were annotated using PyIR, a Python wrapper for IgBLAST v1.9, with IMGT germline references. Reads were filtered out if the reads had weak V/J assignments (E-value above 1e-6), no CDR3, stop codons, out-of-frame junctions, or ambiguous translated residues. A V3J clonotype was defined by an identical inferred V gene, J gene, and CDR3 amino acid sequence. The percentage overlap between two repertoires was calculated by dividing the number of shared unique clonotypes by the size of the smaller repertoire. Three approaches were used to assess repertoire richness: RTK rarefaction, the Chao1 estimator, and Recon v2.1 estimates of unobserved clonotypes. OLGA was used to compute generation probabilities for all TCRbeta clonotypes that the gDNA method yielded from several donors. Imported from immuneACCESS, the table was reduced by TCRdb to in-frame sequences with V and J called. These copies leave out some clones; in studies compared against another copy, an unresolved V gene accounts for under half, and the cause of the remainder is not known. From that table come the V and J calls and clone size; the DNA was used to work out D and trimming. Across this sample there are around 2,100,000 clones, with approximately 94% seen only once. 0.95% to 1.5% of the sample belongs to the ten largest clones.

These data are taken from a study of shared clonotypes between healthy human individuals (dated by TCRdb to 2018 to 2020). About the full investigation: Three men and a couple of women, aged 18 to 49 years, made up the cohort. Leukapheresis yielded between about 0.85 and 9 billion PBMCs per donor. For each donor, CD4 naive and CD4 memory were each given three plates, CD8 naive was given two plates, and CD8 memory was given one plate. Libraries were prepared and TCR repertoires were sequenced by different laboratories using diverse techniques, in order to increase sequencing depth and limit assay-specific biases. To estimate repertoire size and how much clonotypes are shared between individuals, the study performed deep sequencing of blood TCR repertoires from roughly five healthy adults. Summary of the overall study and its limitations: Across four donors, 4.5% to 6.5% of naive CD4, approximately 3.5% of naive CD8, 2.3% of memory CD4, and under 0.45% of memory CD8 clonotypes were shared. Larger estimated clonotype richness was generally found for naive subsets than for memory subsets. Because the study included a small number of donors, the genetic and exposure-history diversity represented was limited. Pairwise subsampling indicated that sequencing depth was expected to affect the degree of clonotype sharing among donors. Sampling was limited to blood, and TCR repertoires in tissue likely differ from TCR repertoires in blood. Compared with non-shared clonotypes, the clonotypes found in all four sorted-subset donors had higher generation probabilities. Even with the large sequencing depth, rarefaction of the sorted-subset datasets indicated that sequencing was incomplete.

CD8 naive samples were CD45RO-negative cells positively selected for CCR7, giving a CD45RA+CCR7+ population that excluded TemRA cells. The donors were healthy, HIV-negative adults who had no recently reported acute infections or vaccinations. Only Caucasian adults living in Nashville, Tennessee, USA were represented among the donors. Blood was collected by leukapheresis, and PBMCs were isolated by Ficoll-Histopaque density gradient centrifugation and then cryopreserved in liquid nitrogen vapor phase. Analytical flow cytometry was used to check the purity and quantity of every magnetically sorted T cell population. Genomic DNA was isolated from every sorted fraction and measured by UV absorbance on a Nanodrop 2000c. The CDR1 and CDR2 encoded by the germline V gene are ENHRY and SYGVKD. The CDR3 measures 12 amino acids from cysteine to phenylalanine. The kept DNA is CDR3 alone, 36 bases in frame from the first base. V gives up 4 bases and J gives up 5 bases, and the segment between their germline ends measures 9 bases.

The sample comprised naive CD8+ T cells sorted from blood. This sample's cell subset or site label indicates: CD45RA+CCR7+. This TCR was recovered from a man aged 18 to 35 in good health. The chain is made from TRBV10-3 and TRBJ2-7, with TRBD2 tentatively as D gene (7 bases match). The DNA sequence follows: TGTGCCATCAGTGGGGGGGGCGACGAGCAGTACTTC. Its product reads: CAISGGGDEQYF.